This TCR beta chain was observed in a study of T-cell memory formation after mild COVID-19. In this sample, this clonotype turned up a few times. One entry per CDR3 protein, called by TCRdb with MiXCR from the 5' RACE reads. There are roughly 200,000 distinct CDR3 sequences in the sample; roughly 10% occur only once, and roughly 4% lies in the top ten. This TCR was recovered from a man between 18 and 35 years old who had mild COVID-19 (a few samples of this study predate the infection). Cell type and time point are not known. Sequencing was carried out using PBMCs or a T cell subset sorted from them (not recorded which).

Here the CDR3 DNA reads TGTGCCAGCAGCCAAGCGGAGAACACTGAAGCTTTCTTT. Its protein is CASSQAENTEAFF. The gene calls are TRBV11-3 and TRBJ1-1, with no clear D. The CDR3 has 13 amino acids. CDR1 is SGHNT and CDR2 is YENEEA in the germline V gene. V lost 5 bases, J lost 1 base, and 8 bases lay in between.